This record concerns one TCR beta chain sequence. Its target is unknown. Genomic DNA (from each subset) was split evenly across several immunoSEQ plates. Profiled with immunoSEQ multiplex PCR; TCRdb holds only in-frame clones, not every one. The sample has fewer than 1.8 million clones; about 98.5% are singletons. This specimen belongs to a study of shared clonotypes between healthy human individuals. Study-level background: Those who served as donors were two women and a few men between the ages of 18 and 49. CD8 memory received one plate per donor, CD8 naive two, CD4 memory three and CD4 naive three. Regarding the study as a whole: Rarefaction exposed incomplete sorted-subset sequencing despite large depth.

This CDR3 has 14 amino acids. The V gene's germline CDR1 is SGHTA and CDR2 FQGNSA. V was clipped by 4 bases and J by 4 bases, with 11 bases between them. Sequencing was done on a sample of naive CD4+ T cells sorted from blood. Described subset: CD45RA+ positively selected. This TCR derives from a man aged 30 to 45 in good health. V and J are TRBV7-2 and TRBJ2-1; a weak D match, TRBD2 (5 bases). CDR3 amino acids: CASSSHSGYNEQFF. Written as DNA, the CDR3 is TGTGCCAGCAGCTCTCACAGCGGATACAATGAGCAGTTCTTC.